This T cell receptor beta chain was profiled in a study of cytomegalovirus exposure and HLA in healthy donors. Study-wide context: Earlier, 110 million or so unique TCR beta sequences were recovered from around 190 million T cells by an analysis. Early on, a data release was issued that held 80 million or so unique TCRs from HLA-typed donors.

Amplification used 60 Vbeta primers and 13 Jbeta primers. Produced via immunoSEQ multiplex PCR; TCRdb's table is partial and in-frame only. The sample consists of 150,000 to 200,000 clones, just over 75% of them appearing once. Study conclusions and caveats: In a later analysis, across HLA loci, associated TCR counts were highest for DRB1, lowest for HLA-C.

The CDR3 sequence is 13 residues long. Germline V gene data show CDR1 as MNHEY and CDR2 as SVGAGI. Comments on this clone: Its target is unknown. At one end the junction does not follow the germline gene, possibly because of a read error.

Sequenced material: PBMCs. The TCR comes from a woman aged 25-40 years in good health and CMV-seropositive. The chain has TRBV6-5 and TRBJ1-2, with D maybe TRBD1 (5 bases). DNA for the CDR3: TGTGCCAGCAGTTACCTAGGGGTCTATGGCTGCACCTTC. This encodes CASSYLGVYGCTF.